These 23 T cell receptor beta chains originate from one sample sequenced in a study of cytomegalovirus exposure and HLA in healthy donors. This PCR relied on a set of 60 Vbeta primers and 13 Jbeta primers. Here immunoSEQ multiplex PCR was the method, and the copy in TCRdb shows in-frame clones only, minus some. The repertoire holds around 200,000 clones, with about 69% as singletons. Source material: PBMCs. These TCRs come from a male donor in good health and CMV-seronegative.

The chain combines TRBV29-1 with TRBJ2-3; TRBD2 matches 13 bases. Per germline, CDR1 SQVTM and CDR2 ANQGSEA. With V trimmed by 6 bases and J by 6 bases, 21 bases remained unmatched. The CDR3 extends over 19 amino acids. Written as DNA, the CDR3 is TGCAGCGTAAGTCCAGGACTAGCGGGAGTAGTGGGGACGGCCGATACGCAGTATTTT. This encodes CSVSPGLAGVVGTADTQYF.

The chain carries TRBV6-5 and TRBJ1-1; D call uncertain. CDR3 size: 14 residues. V lost 3 bases and J 6 bases, leaving 14 bases between the germline ends. Germline CDR1 is MNHEY and CDR2 is SVGAGI. CDR3 in amino acids: CASSYRSGFSEAFF. CDR3 in DNA: TGTGCCAGCAGTTATAGGTCGGGGTTTTCTGAAGCTTTCTTT.

This sequence joins TRBV20-1 and TRBJ1-1; D unclear. The germline V gene encodes CDR1 DFQATT and CDR2 SNEGSKA (reference sequence). Trimming took off 3 bases at V and 11 bases at J, with 10 bases between the two ends. The CDR3 extends over 10 amino acids. This chain's CDR3 is CSASTESAFF. The DNA of the CDR3 is TGCAGTGCTAGTACAGAGTCTGCTTTCTTT.

The CDR3: CASHRVGNQPQHF. CDR3 DNA sequence: TGTGCCAGCCACAGGGTTGGGAATCAGCCCCAGCATTTT. The rearrangement links TRBV6-1 to TRBJ1-5, with D perhaps matching TRBD1 (6 bases). CDR1 and CDR2 (germline): MNHNS, SASEGT. CDR3 length: 13 amino acids. Trimming removed 8 bases at V and 4 bases at J, with 12 bases between.

In this sample, this clone turned up once. This sequence joins TRBV9 and TRBJ2-1, with D tentatively TRBD2 (7 bases). CDR1 SGDLS and CDR2 YYNGEE come from the germline V gene. The V and J ends lost 0 bases and 7 bases respectively, with 11 bases between them. The CDR3 length is 14 residues. Here the CDR3 reads CASSVVGGRNEQFF. The CDR3 nucleotides are TGTGCCAGCAGCGTAGTCGGGGGGCGGAATGAGCAGTTCTTC. The full variable domain, with the rest looked up from reference TRBV9 and TRBJ2-1, is DSGVTQTPKHLITATGQRVTLRCSPRSGDLSVYWYQQSLDQGLQFLIQYYNGEERAKGNILERFSAQQFPDLHSELNLSSLELGDSALYFCASSVVGGRNEQFFGPGTRLTVL.

V usage is TRBV11-2 and J usage is TRBJ1-2; D call uncertain. Trimming removed 2 bases at V and 0 bases at J, with 13 bases between. Per the germline V gene, CDR1 is SGHAT and CDR2 is FQNNGV. This CDR3 region has 16 residues. In nucleotides, the CDR3 is TGTGCCAGCAGCTTAAGCGGTGGGAATGCTAACTATGGCTACACCTTC. It codes for CASSLSGGNANYGYTF.

This clone has more than one count but fewer than ten. The chain recombines TRBV15 with TRBJ2-7; weak D call: TRBD2 (5 bases). Germline assignment: CDR1 LNHNV and CDR2 YYDKDF (reference sequence). The CDR3 totals 13 residues. The germline V and J ends were trimmed by 0 bases and 2 bases, with 5 bases remaining between them. In nucleotides, the CDR3 is TGTGCCACCAGCAGAGAGACTACCTACGAGCAGTACTTC. The encoded protein is CATSRETTYEQYF.

The rearrangement uses TRBV12-5 and TRBJ2-7; the match to TRBD2 covers 7 bases. V trimming: 11 bases; J trimming: 3 bases; junction bases outside the gene matches: 7. Germline CDR1 and CDR2: LGHNT and FRNRAP. This CDR3 is 12 amino acids long. As DNA, the CDR3 is TGTGCTGGGGACTACCTGATCTACGAGCAGTACTTC. Translated, it gives CAGDYLIYEQYF.

This rearrangement joins TRBV7-9 to TRBJ1-6; D is uncertain. The V gene lost 5 bases and the J gene lost 9 bases, with 14 bases spanning the gap. The CDR3 contains 14 residues. CDR1 and CDR2 (germline): SEHNR, FQNEAQ (reference sequence). The CDR3 coding sequence is TGTGCCAGCAGCGGAAGCTTAGCGAGTTCACCCCTCCACTTT. This encodes CASSGSLASSPLHF.

The V and J genes are TRBV15 and TRBJ1-5; a possible D gene is TRBD1 (6 bases). The CDR3 covers 15 residues. Trimming cost V 5 bases and J 2 bases, with 13 bases left between them. Germline-derived CDR1 and CDR2 are LNHNV and YYDKDF (reference sequence). The CDR3: CATSALGGGNQPQHF. CDR3 nucleotides: TGTGCCACCAGCGCCTTAGGGGGGGGCAATCAGCCCCAGCATTTT.

This clone has only one observation. J is TRBJ2-7 and V is TRBV2; D is perhaps TRBD1 (5 bases). This CDR3 region has 14 residues. Per the germline V gene, CDR1 is SNHLY and CDR2 is FYNNEI. V was trimmed by 6 bases and J by 0 bases, leaving 12 bases between them. This chain's CDR3 is CASRDRVSSYEQYF. The CDR3 DNA is TGTGCCAGCAGAGACAGAGTCAGCTCCTACGAGCAGTACTTC.

This chain connects TRBV7-9 to TRBJ1-5; D gene ambiguous. V lost 0 bases and J lost 0, with 6 bases in between. This CDR3 has 15 residues. Germline V gene lookup returns CDR1 SEHNR and CDR2 FQNEAQ (reference sequence). The CDR3 sequence: CASSLAGSSNQPQHF. In DNA, the CDR3 is TGTGCCAGCAGCTTAGCGGGGAGTAGCAATCAGCCCCAGCATTTT.

The chain employs TRBV29-1 and TRBJ1-2; no definite D call. CDR1 and CDR2 from the germline V gene are SQVTM and ANQGSEA. The CDR3 covers 13 residues. V lost 6 bases, J lost 3 bases, and 14 bases lay in between. The DNA for the CDR3 is TGCAGCGTAGACCCCGGGGAGGACTATGGCTACACCTTC. The encoded protein is CSVDPGEDYGYTF.

With regard to this clone: Other DNA sequences in the same sample also yield this CDR3. The CDR3 DNA reads as TGTGCCAGCAGTGGGACAGGAGGCAATCAGCCCCAGCATTTT. Translated, it gives CASSGTGGNQPQHF. The chain recombines TRBV2 with TRBJ1-5, with 7 nucleotides matching TRBD1. The CDR3 is made up of 14 amino acids. CDR1 and CDR2 from the germline V gene are SNHLY and FYNNEI. The junction had 2 bases not matched to a gene; V was cut back by 4 bases and J by 2 bases.

The V call is TRBV6-6, the J call TRBJ2-1; D possibly corresponds to TRBD2 (6 bases). The length of the CDR3 is 15 residues. The germline gives CDR1 MNHNY, CDR2 SVGAGI (reference sequence). The V end lost 6 bases, the J end lost 6 bases, and 18 bases lay between the germline ends. The CDR3 nucleotides read TGTGCCAGCAGATCTCCCGGAGGGTCGATCAATGAGCAGTTCTTC. This sequence encodes CASRSPGGSINEQFF.

J is TRBJ1-5 and V is TRBV28; the D is unclear. CDR3 length: 15 amino acids. Germline assignment: CDR1 MDHEN and CDR2 SYDVKM. V shed 6 bases and J shed 3 bases, with 15 bases lying between them. CDR3 nucleotide sequence: TGTGCCAGCAGCGGAGGATGGGAGACCAATCAGCCCCAGCATTTT. Amino acids: CASSGGWETNQPQHF. Full variable domain (remainder filled in from reference TRBV28 and TRBJ1-5): DVKVTQSSRYLVKRTGEKVFLECVQDMDHENMFWYRQDPGLGLRLIYFSYDVKMKEKGDIPEGYSVSREKKERFSLILESASTNQTSMYLCASSGGWETNQPQHFGDGTRLSIL.

CDR3 sequence: CASGLGLASYAQYF. The CDR3 nucleotides read TGTGCTAGTGGTTTGGGACTAGCAAGTTATGCGCAGTATTTT. This chain links TRBV12-5 with TRBJ2-3; 7 positions match TRBD2. Losses at the gene ends were 1 base for V and 10 bases for J; bases not matched to a gene: 8. Germline assignment: CDR1 LGHNT and CDR2 FRNRAP. The CDR3 has 14 residues. The whole variable domain, filled in from reference TRBV12-5 and TRBJ2-3, reads DARVTQTPRHKVTEMGQEVTMRCQPILGHNTVFWYRQTMMQGLELLAYFRNRAPLDDSGMPKDRFSAEMPDATLATLKIQPSEPRDSAVYFCASGLGLASYAQYFGPGTRLTVL.

Comment on this clone: Mismatch with germline at one junction end may stem from a read error. The chain is built from TRBV7-9 and TRBJ1-6; no clear D. This CDR3 is built from 16 residues. Looked up from germline, CDR1 is SEHNR and CDR2 is FQNEAQ (reference sequence). CDR3 DNA sequence: TGTTCCAGCAGCTTAACGCGCGTCTCCTATAATTCACCCCTCCACTTT. Residues: CSSSLTRVSYNSPLHF.

The chain uses TRBV6-5 and TRBJ2-6; TRBD1 aligns across 8 bases. The CDR3 is made up of 15 amino acids. From germline, CDR1 is MNHEY and CDR2 SVGAGI. The ends lost 5 bases at V and 4 bases at J; junction bases unmatched: 4. The CDR3 is CASSTQGAGANVLTF. Here the CDR3 DNA reads TGTGCCAGCAGTACCCAGGGGGCCGGGGCCAACGTCCTGACTTTC.

V usage is TRBV6-4 and J usage is TRBJ2-2; perhaps TRBD1 as D (5 bases). V was pared by 8 bases and J by 4 bases, with 14 bases between. The CDR3 loop spans 14 amino acids. From germline, CDR1 is MRHNA and CDR2 SNTAGT. CDR3 loop: CASSPGRGTGELFF. Here the CDR3 DNA reads TGTGCCAGCTCACCCGGTAGGGGCACCGGGGAGCTGTTTTTT.

The chain has TRBV11-2 and TRBJ1-2; D gene uncertain. The CDR3 has 14 amino acids. CDR1 and CDR2 from the germline V gene are SGHAT and FQNNGV. Trimming stripped 3 bases from V and 1 base from J, with 9 bases between. CDR3 in DNA: TGTGCCAGCAGCTTTCGTGCAGTTAACTATGGCTACACCTTC. Protein: CASSFRAVNYGYTF. Full variable domain (outside the CDR3, taken from reference TRBV11-2 and TRBJ1-2): EAGVAQSPRYKIIEKRQSVAFWCNPISGHATLYWYQQILGQGPKLLIQFQNNGVVDDSQLPKDRFSAERLKGVDSTLKIQPAKLEDSAVYLCASSFRAVNYGYTFGSGTRLTVV.

V gene TRBV10-2 combines with J gene TRBJ2-1; a weak D match, TRBD2 (7 bases). This CDR3 comprises 17 residues. Germline V lookup: CDR1 WSHSY, CDR2 SAAADI. Trimming stripped 4 bases from V and 5 bases from J, with 21 bases between. CDR3 nucleotides: TGCGCCAGCAGTGGGGGTAAACGCGGGGGCCTTCACAATGAGCAGTTCTTC. Translated: CASSGGKRGGLHNEQFF.

V gene TRBV28 combines with J gene TRBJ1-5, with D possibly TRBD1 on 5 matching bases. CDR3 length: 13 amino acids. Germline values: CDR1 MDHEN, CDR2 SYDVKM. Trimming pared 6 bases from V and 4 bases from J, leaving 10 bases between. CDR3 region: CASRTELNQPQHF. The CDR3 nucleotides are TGTGCCAGCAGGACAGAACTAAATCAGCCCCAGCATTTT.